This entry features one T cell receptor beta chain sequence. Its cognate antigen is unknown. Mismatch with germline at one junction end may stem from a read error. The germline CDR1 and CDR2 sequences are MNHEY and SVGAGI. The length of the CDR3 is 19 residues. Total RNA (around 0.45 ug) served as template for TCR beta cDNA synthesis primed by a constant-region primer. Libraries for TCR beta were built through three nested multiplex PCR rounds, which together made up a slightly modified ARM-PCR procedure. TRBV1-TRBV30 forward and Cbeta reverse primers drove the first two roughly 10-cycle rounds. TCRdb used MiXCR to reprocess the multiplex PCR reads, holding one entry per CDR3 protein. The data show 100,000 or so distinct CDR3 sequences, approximately 82% seen once. The sample is drawn from a study of tumor-infiltrating lymphocytes in primary liver carcinoma. In the study overall: Ages ranged from 30 to 69, with HCC or mixed HCC-cholangiocarcinoma.

Study observations and caveats: Blood had a significantly lower top-250-clone fraction than tumors did (p = 0.039).

The study co-extracted DNA and RNA from 20-30 mg of unsorted bulk tissue. Per tumor, sampling covered five separate regions. The V gene is TRBV6-5, the J gene TRBJ2-5, with D possibly being TRBD2 (6 bases). The sample consisted of liver tumor tissue from sampling region 3. Subset given: tumor region T3, left-lateral pole. The sequence was obtained from a man in his forties with primary liver carcinoma and hepatitis B virus infection. The CDR3 nucleotides are TGTACCAGCACACGGACGGGGTTGGTAGCGGAAGGGCCGTCAGAGACCCAGTACTTC. Residues: CTSTRTGLVAEGPSETQYF.